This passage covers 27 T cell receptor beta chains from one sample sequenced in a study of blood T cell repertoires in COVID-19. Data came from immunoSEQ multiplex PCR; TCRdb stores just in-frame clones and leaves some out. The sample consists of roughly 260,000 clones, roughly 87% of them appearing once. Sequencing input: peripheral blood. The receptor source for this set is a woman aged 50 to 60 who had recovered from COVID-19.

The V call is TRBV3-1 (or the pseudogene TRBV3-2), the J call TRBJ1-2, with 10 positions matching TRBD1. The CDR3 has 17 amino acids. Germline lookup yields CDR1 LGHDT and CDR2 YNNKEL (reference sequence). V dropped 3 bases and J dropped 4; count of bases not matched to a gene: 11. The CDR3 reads CASSQAMGTGELYGYTF. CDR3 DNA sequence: TGTGCCAGCAGCCAGGCCATGGGGACAGGGGAACTCTATGGCTACACCTTC.

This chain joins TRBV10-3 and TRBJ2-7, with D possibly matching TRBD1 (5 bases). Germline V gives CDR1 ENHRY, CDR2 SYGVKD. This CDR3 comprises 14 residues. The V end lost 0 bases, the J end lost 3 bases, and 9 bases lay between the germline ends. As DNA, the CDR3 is TGTGCCATCAGTGAGTCAGCAGGGTACTACGAGCAGTACTTC. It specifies CAISESAGYYEQYF.

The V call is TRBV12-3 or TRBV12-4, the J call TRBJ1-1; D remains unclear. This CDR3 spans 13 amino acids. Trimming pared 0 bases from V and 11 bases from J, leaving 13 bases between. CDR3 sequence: CASSLALVSGAFF. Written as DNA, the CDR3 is TGTGCCAGCAGTTTAGCGTTGGTCTCGGGGGCTTTCTTT.

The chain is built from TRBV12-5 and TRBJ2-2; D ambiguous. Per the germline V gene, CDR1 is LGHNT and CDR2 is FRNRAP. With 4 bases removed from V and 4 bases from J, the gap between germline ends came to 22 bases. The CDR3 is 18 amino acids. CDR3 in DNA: TGTGCTAGTGGTTCGCCGCTATTCGGCCAGGCGATCACCGGGGAGCTGTTTTTT. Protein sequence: CASGSPLFGQAITGELFF.

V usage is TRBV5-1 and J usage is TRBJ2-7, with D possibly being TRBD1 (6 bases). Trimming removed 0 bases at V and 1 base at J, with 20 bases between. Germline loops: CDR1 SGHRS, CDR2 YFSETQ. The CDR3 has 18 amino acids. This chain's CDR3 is CASSLALTGNQQSYEQYF. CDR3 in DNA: TGCGCCAGCAGCTTGGCGCTTACAGGGAATCAACAATCCTACGAGCAGTACTTC.

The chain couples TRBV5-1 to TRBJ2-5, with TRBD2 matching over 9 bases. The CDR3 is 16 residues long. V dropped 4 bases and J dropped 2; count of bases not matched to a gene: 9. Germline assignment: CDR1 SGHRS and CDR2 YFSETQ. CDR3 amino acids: CASSLQRGAAQETQYF. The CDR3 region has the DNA TGCGCCAGCAGCCTCCAGCGGGGGGCGGCACAAGAGACCCAGTACTTC.

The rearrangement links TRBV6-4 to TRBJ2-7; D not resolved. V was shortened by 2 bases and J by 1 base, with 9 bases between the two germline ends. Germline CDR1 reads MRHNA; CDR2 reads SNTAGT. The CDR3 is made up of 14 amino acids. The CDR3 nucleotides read TGTGCCAGCAGTGACGACTTGGTATCCTACGAGCAGTACTTC. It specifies CASSDDLVSYEQYF.

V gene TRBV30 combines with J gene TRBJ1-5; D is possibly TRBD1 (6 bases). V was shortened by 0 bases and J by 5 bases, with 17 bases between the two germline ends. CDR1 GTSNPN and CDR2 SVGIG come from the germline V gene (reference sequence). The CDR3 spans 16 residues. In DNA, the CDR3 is TGTGCCTGGAGTGTAATAACAGGGTCGCAGGATCAGCCCCAGCATTTT. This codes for CAWSVITGSQDQPQHF.

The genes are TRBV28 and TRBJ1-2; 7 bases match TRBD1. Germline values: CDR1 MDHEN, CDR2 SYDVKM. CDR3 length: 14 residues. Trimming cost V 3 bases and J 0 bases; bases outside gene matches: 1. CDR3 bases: TGTGCCAGCAGTTTCAGGGGGGCTAACTATGGCTACACCTTC. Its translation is CASSFRGANYGYTF.

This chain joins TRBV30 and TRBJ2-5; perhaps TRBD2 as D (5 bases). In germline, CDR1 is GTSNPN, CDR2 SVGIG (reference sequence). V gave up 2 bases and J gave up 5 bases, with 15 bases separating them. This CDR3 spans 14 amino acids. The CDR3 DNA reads TGTGCCTGGAGTTCCAAGACTACCAGGGAGACCCAGTACTTC. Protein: CAWSSKTTRETQYF.

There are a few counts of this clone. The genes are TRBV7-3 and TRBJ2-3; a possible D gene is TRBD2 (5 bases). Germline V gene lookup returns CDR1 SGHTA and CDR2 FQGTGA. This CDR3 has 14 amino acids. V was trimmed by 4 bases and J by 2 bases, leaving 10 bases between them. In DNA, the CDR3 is TGTGCCAGCAGCTCCGGACTCTTCACAGATACGCAGTATTTT. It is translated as CASSSGLFTDTQYF.

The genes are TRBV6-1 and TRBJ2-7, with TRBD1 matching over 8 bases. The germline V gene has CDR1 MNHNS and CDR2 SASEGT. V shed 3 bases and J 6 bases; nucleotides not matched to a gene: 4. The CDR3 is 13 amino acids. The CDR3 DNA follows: TGTGCCAGCAGTGAGGACAGGGACGGCGAGCAGTACTTC. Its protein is CASSEDRDGEQYF.

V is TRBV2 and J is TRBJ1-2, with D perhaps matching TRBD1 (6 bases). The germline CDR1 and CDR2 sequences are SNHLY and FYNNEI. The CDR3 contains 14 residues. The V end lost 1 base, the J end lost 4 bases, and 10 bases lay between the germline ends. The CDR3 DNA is TGTGCCAGCAGTGAAGTGACAGGCCTCTATGGCTACACCTTC. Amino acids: CASSEVTGLYGYTF. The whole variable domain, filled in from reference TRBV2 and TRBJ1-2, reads EPEVTQTPSHQVTQMGQEVILRCVPISNHLYFYWYRQILGQKVEFLVSFYNNEISEKSEIFDDQFSVERPDGSNFTLKIRSTKLEDSAMYFCASSEVTGLYGYTFGSGTRLTVV.

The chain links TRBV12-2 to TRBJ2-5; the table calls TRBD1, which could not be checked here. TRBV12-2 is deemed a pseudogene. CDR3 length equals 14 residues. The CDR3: CASRFTGFRETQYF. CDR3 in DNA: TGTGCAAGTCGCTTCACAGGGTTCCGGGAGACCCAGTACTTC.

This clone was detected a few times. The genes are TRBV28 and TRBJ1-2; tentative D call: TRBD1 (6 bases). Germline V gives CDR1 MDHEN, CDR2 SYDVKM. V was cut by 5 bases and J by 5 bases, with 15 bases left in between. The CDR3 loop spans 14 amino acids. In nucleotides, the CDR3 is TGTGCCAGCAGTGGGGAGGGGGGTCGATATGGCTACACCTTC. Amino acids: CASSGEGGRYGYTF.

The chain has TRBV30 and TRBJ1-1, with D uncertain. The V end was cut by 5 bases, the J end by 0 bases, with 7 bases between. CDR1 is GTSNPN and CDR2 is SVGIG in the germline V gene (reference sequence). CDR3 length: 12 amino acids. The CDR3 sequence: CAWGRMNTEAFF. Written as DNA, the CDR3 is TGTGCCTGGGGGAGAATGAACACTGAAGCTTTCTTT. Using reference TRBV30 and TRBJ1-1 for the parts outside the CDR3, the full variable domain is SQTIHQWPATLVQPVGSPLSLECTVEGTSNPNLYWYRQAAGRGLQLLFYSVGIGQISSEVPQNLSASRPQDRQFILSSKKLLLSDSGFYLCAWGRMNTEAFFGQGTRLTVV.

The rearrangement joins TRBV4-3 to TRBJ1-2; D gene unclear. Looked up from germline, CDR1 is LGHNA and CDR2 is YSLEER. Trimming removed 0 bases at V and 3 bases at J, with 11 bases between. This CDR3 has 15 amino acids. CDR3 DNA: TGCGCCAGCAGCCAAGAGAGGGAGCAGTACTATGGCTACACCTTC. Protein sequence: CASSQEREQYYGYTF.

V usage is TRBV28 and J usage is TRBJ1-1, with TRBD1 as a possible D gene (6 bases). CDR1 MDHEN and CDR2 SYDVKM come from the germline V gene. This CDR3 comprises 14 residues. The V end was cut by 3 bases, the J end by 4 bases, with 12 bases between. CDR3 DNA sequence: TGTGCCAGCAGTTTCCCAGGGGTGGGCACTGAAGCTTTCTTT. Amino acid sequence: CASSFPGVGTEAFF.

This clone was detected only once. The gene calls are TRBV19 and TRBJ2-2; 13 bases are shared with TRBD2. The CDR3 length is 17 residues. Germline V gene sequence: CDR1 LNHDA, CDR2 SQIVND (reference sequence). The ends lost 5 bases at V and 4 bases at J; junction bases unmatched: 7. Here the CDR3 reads CASSPPTSGGATGELFF. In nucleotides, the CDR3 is TGTGCCAGTAGTCCCCCCACTAGCGGGGGGGCCACCGGGGAGCTGTTTTTT. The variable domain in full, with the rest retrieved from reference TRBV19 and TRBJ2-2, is DGGITQSPKYLFRKEGQNVTLSCEQNLNHDAMYWYRQDPGQGLRLIYYSQIVNDFQKGDIAEGYSVSREKKESFPLTVTSAQKNPTAFYLCASSPPTSGGATGELFFGEGSRLTVL.

The CDR3 here is CASSGPDTQYF. CDR3 bases: TGTGCCAGCAGCGGCCCAGATACGCAGTATTTT. The rearrangement uses TRBV7-9 and TRBJ2-3, with no clear D. From germline, CDR1 is SEHNR and CDR2 FQNEAQ (reference sequence). Trimming removed 5 bases at V and 4 bases at J, with 4 bases between. The CDR3 has 11 residues.

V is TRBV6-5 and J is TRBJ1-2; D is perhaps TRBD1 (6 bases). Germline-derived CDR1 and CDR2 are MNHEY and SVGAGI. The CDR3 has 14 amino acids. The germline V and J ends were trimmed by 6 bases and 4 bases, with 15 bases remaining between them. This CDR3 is CASSEGGSPYGYTF. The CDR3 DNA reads TGTGCCAGCAGCGAGGGGGGGTCCCCCTATGGCTACACCTTC.

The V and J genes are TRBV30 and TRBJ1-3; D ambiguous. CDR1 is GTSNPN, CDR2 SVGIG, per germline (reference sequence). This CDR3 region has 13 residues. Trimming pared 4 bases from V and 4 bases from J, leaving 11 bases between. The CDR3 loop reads CAWTLATGNTIYF. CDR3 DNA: TGTGCCTGGACCCTAGCCACGGGAAACACCATATATTTT.

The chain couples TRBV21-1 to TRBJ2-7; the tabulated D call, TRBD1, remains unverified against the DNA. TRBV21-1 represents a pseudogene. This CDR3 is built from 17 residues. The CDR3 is CASSKDYGTGKEGEQYF. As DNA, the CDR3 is TGTGCCAGCAGCAAAGATTATGGGACAGGGAAGGAGGGCGAGCAGTACTTC.

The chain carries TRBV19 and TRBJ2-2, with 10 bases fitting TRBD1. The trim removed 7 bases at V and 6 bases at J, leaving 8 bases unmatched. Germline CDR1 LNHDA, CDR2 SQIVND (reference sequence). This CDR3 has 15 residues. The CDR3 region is CASNPGQGVSGELFF. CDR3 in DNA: TGTGCCAGTAATCCCGGACAGGGGGTCTCCGGGGAGCTGTTTTTT.

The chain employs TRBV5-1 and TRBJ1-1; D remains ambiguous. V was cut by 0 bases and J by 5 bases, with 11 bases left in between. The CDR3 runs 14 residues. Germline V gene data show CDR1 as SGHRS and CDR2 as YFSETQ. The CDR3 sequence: CASSLVSLATEAFF. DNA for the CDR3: TGCGCCAGCAGCTTGGTCAGCTTAGCGACTGAAGCTTTCTTT.

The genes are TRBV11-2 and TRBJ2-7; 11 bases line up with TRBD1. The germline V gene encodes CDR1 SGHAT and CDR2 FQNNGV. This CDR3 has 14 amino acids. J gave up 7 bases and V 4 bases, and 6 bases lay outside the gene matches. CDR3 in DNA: TGTGCCAGCAGCTCCGGACAGGGGGCAGGGGAGCAGTACTTC. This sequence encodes CASSSGQGAGEQYF.

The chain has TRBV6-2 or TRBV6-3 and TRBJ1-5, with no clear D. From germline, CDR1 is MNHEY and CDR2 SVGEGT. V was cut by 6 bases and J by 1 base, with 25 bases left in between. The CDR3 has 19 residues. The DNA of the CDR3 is TGTGCCAGCAGCTCCTCAGTCTCTAGCTTCTATGGAAGCAATCAGCCCCAGCATTTT. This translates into CASSSSVSSFYGSNQPQHF.